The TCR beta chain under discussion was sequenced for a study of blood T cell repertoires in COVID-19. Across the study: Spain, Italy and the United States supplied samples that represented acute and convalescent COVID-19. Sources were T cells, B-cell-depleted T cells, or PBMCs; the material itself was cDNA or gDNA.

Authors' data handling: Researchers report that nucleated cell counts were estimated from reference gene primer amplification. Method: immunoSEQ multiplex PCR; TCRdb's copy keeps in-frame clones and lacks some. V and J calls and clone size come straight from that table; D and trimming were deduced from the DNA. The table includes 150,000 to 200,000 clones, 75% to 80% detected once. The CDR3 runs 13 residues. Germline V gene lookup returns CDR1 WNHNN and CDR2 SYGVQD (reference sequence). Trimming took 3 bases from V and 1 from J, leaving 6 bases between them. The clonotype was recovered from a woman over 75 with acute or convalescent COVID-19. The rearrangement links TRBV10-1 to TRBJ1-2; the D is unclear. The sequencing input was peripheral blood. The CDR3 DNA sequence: TGCGCCAGCAGTGATGCGAGTAACTATGGCTACACCTTC. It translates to CASSDASNYGYTF.